This TCR beta chain derives from a study of spatial heterogeneity in lung cancer. About the research overall: Sequencing was performed on follow-up PBMC samples when available, collected at a median of about two years after resection. Detected beta-chain sequences consistently exceeded alpha-chain sequences.

In its sample, this clonotype was seen many times. Each molecule of TCR cDNA was tagged with one unique molecular identifier. One entry per CDR3 protein, called by TCRdb with MiXCR from the 5' RACE reads. Among roughly 3,000 distinct CDR3 sequences listed, 15% to 20% were seen once. Time point of the sample: blood at routine non-recurrence follow-up after resection. Unsorted whole RNA samples from tumor, nontumor lung or frozen PBMC were sequenced. V shed 1 base and J 8 bases; nucleotides not matched to a gene: 6. The germline V gene encodes CDR1 KGHSH and CDR2 LQKENI. The CDR3 totals 15 residues. The chain recombines TRBV18 with TRBJ2-1; 9 nucleotides match TRBD2. This TCR came from a male donor with early-stage non-small cell lung cancer. Sequencing used PBMCs, obtained at follow-up. The CDR3 region has the DNA TGTGCCAGCTCACCACGGGTTAGCGGGAGTGATGAGCAGTTCTTC. Amino acid sequence: CASSPRVSGSDEQFF.